This TCR beta chain was obtained from a study of T cells in Graves' hyperthyroidism and ophthalmopathy. Overall study context: Specimen type is peripheral blood, collected at initial diagnosis prior to any treatment.

This CDR3 contains 16 residues. V lost 0 bases to trimming and J lost 0 bases; unmatched junction nucleotides: 3. CDR1 MDHEN and CDR2 SYDVKM come from the germline V gene. Regions amplified from RNA transcripts were the TCR beta CDR3 regions. When the TCR CDR3 underwent first-round RT-PCR, the HTBI primer set was used. MiXCR was run by TCRdb on the multiplex PCR reads, yielding one entry per CDR3 protein. Among 400,000 or so distinct CDR3 sequences listed, around 15% were seen once. The study, taken as a whole, reports: Ophthalmopathy was told apart from stable hyperthyroidism by a 13 V-J model. Prediction of ophthalmopathy progression came a median roughly 7.1 months pre-onset.

This clonotype has only a few counts. Its antigen is unidentified. The receptor was isolated from a woman in her fifties or sixties with Graves' ophthalmopathy. The sequenced material came from blood. The genes are TRBV28 and TRBJ2-7, with 9 bases lining up with TRBD1. The CDR3 protein is CASSLWTGGISYEQYF. The CDR3 DNA is TGTGCCAGCAGTTTATGGACAGGGGGGATCTCCTACGAGCAGTACTTC.